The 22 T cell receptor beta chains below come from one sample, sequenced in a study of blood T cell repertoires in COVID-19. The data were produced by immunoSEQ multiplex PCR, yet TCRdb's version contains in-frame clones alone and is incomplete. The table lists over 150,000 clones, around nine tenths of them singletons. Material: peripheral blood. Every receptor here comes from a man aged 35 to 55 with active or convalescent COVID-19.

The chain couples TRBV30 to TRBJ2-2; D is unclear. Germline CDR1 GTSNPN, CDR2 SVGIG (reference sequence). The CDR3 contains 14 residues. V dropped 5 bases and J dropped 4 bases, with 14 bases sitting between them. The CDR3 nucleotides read TGTGCCTGGCGTTCTTCAGGAACCACCGGGGAGCTGTTTTTT. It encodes CAWRSSGTTGELFF.

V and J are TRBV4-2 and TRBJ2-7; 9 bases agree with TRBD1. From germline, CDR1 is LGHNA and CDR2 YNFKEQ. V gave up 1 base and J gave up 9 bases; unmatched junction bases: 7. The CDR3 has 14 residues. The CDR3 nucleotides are TGTGCCAGCAGCCAAGTGGGACAGGGTATCGCGCAGTACTTC. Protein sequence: CASSQVGQGIAQYF.

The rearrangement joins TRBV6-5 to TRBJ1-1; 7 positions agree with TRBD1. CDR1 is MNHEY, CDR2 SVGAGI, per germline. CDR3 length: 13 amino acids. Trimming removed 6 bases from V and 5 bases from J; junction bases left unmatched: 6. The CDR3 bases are TGTGCCAGCAGAACGACAGGGTGGACTGAAGCTTTCTTT. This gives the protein CASRTTGWTEAFF.

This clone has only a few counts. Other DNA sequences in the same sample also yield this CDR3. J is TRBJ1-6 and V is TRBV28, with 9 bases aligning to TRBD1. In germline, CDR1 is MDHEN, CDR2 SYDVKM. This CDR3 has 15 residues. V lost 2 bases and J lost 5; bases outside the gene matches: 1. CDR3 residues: CASSLGDRDNSPLHF. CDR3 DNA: TGTGCCAGCAGTTTAGGGGACAGGGATAATTCACCCCTCCACTTT.

The CDR3 loop is CASSDRGNQETQYF. The CDR3 nucleotides read TGCGCCAGCAGCGATCGTGGCAACCAAGAGACCCAGTACTTC. The chain recombines TRBV4-1 with TRBJ2-5; D gene unclear. The CDR3 contains 14 residues. The ends were cut back, 5 bases at V and 0 bases at J, with 10 bases in the middle. Germline V gene data show CDR1 as MGHRA and CDR2 as YSYEKL.

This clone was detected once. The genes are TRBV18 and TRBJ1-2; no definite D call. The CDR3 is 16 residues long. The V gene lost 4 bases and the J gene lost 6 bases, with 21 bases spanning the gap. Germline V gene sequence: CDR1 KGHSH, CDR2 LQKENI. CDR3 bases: TGTGCCAGCTCACTTTACCGGGAAGCCGGGATCGATGGCTACACCTTC. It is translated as CASSLYREAGIDGYTF.

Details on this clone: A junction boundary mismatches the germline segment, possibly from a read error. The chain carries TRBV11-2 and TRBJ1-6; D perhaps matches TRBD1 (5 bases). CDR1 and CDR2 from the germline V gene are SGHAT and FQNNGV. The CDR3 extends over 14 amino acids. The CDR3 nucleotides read TGTGCCAGCAGCTTAGGGTTGGGGGGGTCAGCCGAACTCTTT. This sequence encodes CASSLGLGGSAELF. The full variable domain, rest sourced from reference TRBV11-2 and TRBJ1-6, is EAGVAQSPRYKIIEKRQSVAFWCNPISGHATLYWYQQILGQGPKLLIQFQNNGVVDDSQLPKDRFSAERLKGVDSTLKIQPAKLEDSAVYLCASSLGLGGSAELFGNGTRLTVT.

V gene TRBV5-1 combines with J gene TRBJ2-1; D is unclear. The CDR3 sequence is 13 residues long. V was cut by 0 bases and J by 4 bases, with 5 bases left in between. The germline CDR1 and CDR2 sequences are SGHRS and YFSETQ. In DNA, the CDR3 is TGCGCCAGCAGCTTGGGACATTACAATGAGCAGTTCTTC. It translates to CASSLGHYNEQFF.

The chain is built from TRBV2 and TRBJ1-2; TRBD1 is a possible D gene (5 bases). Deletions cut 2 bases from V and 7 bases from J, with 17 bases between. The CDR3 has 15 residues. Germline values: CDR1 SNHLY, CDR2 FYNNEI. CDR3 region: CASSEPLRRGGGYTF. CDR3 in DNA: TGTGCCAGCAGTGAACCCCTAAGGAGGGGAGGTGGCTACACCTTC. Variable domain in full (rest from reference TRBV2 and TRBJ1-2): EPEVTQTPSHQVTQMGQEVILRCVPISNHLYFYWYRQILGQKVEFLVSFYNNEISEKSEIFDDQFSVERPDGSNFTLKIRSTKLEDSAMYFCASSEPLRRGGGYTFGSGTRLTVV.

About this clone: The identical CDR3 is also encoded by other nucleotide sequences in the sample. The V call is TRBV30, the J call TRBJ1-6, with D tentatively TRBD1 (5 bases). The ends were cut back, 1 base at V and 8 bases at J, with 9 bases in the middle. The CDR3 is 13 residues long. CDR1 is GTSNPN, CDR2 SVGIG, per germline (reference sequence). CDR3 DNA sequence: TGTGCCTGGAGTGGCCAGGGCGATTCACCCCTCCACTTT. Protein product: CAWSGQGDSPLHF.

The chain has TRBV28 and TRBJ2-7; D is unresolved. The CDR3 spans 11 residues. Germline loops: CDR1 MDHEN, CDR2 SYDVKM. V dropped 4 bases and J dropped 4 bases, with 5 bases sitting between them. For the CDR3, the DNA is TGTGCCAGCAGTTCCGGTTACGAGCAGTACTTC. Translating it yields CASSSGYEQYF.

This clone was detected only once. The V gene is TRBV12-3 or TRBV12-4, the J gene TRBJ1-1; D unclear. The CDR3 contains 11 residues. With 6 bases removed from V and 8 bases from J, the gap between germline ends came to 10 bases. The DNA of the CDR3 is TGTGCCAGCAGAATGCTGGCCGAAGCTTTCTTT. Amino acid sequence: CASRMLAEAFF.

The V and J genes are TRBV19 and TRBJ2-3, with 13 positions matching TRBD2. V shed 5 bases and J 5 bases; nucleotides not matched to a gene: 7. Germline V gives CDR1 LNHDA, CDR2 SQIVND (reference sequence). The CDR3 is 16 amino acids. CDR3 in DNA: TGTGCCAGTAGTTTCCGGACTAGCGGGGGTAGAGATACGCAGTATTTT. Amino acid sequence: CASSFRTSGGRDTQYF.

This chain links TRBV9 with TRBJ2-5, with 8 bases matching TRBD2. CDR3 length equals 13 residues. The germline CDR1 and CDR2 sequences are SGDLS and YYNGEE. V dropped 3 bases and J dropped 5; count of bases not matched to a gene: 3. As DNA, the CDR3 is TGTGCCAGCAGCGCCGGGGGGGTGGAGACCCAGTACTTC. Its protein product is CASSAGGVETQYF. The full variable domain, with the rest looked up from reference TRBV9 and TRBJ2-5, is DSGVTQTPKHLITATGQRVTLRCSPRSGDLSVYWYQQSLDQGLQFLIQYYNGEERAKGNILERFSAQQFPDLHSELNLSSLELGDSALYFCASSAGGVETQYFGPGTRLLVL.

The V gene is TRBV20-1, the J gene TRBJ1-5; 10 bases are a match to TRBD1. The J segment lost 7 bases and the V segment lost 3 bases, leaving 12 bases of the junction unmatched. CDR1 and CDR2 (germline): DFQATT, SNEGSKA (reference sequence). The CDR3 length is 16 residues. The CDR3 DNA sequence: TGCAGTGCTAGTAGACCCGGGACAGGGGAAATCCAGCCCCAGCATTTT. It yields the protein CSASRPGTGEIQPQHF.

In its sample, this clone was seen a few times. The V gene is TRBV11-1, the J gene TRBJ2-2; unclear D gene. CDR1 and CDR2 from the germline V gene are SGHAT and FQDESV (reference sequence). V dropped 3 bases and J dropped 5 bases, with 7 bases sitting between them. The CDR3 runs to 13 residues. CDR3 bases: TGTGCCAGCAGCTTTGGCCAGACCGGGGAGCTGTTTTTT. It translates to CASSFGQTGELFF.

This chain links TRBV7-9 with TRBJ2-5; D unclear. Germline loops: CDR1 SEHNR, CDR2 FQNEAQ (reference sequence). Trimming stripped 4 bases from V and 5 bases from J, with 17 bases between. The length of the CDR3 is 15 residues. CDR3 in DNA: TGTGCCAGCAGCTCCGGGTGGCCCCTCGGGGAGACCCAGTACTTC. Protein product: CASSSGWPLGETQYF.

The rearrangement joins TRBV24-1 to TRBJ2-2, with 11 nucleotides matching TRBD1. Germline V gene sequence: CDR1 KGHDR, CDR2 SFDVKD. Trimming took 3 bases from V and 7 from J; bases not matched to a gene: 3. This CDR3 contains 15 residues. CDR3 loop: CATSDPGQGVGELFF. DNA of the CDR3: TGTGCCACCAGTGATCCGGGACAGGGGGTCGGGGAGCTGTTTTTT.

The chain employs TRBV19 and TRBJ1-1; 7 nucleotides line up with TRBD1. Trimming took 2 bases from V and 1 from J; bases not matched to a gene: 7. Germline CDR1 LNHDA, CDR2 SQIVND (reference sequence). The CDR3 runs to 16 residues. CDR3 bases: TGTGCCAGTAGTATACTGACAGGGATCCAGAACACTGAAGCTTTCTTT. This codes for CASSILTGIQNTEAFF.

The CDR3 is CASSRISGYEQYF. In DNA, the CDR3 is TGTGCCAGCAGCCGGATCTCGGGGTACGAGCAGTACTTC. The chain links TRBV3-1 (or the pseudogene TRBV3-2) to TRBJ2-7, with D tentatively TRBD2 (5 bases). V lost 4 bases, J lost 4 bases, and 11 bases lay in between. The germline V gene has CDR1 LGHDT and CDR2 YNNKEL (reference sequence). This CDR3 region has 13 residues.

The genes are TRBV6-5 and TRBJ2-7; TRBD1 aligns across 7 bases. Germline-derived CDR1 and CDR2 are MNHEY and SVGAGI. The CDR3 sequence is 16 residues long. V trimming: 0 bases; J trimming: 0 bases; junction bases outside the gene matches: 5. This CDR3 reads CASSYSGTVSSYEQYF. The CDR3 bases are TGTGCCAGCAGTTACTCAGGGACAGTTAGCTCCTACGAGCAGTACTTC.

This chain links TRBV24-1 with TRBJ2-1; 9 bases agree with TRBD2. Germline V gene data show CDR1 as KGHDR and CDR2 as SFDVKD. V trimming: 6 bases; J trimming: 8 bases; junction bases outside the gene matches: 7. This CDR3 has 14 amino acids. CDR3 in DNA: TGTGCCACCAGTCGAGCGGGGGGTATGTATGAGCAGTTCTTC. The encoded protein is CATSRAGGMYEQFF.